The entry below gives a single T cell receptor (beta chain) sequence along with its context. Study processing details: Reference gene primers were amplified, and this amplification served to estimate nucleated cell counts. The data were produced by immunoSEQ multiplex PCR, yet TCRdb's version contains in-frame clones alone and is incomplete. V and J calls and clone size are as listed in that table; D and trimming were resolved from the DNA. This sample yields around 50,000 clones, of which 86% are seen a single time; over 12% belongs to the top ten. The data belong to a study of blood T cell repertoires in COVID-19. Across the study: Samples came from the United States, Italy and Spain, spanning acute and convalescent COVID-19. From T cells, B-cell-depleted T cells, or PBMCs came the material, which was cDNA or gDNA.

V was clipped by 1 base and J by 8 bases, with 15 bases between them. The CDR3 is made up of 15 amino acids. CDR1 and CDR2 (germline): KGHSY, FQNENV. The sequence was obtained from a human donor in a cohort sampled during active COVID-19. The sample comprised peripheral blood. This chain connects TRBV16 to TRBJ2-1, with D perhaps TRBD2 (6 bases). The chain's CDR3 is CASSQYAGQRDEQFF. For the CDR3, the DNA is TGTGCCAGCAGCCAATATGCGGGGCAGAGGGATGAGCAGTTCTTC.